Listed below are T cell receptor beta chains from one sample, sequenced in a study of shared clonotypes between healthy human individuals. Method: immunoSEQ multiplex PCR; TCRdb's copy keeps in-frame clones and lacks some. Found here are about 2,100,000 clones, just over 90% of them singletons; the top ten hold 1.5% to 2%. The sequencing input was naive CD8+ T cells from PBMCs. Receptors were obtained from a man in his late teens or twenties in good health. Some clones in this sample may be carry-over from other donors' samples. The CDR3 runs from the conserved cysteine through the conserved F or W. Fields, in order: D gene, V gene, clone size, J gene, CDR3 protein, CDR3 DNA. The D gene is left open where the match is weak. Clone size is stated in some rows and not others, as once, few, many or a class when expanded.

-	TRBV11-2	-	TRBJ1-4	CASSLAVAGNEKLFF	TGTGCCAGCAGCTTAGCGGTGGCAGGGAATGAAAAACTGTTTTTT
TRBD2	TRBV29-1	-	TRBJ2-1	CSVEGGTSGLYNEQFF	TGCAGCGTTGAAGGGGGGACTAGCGGCCTCTACAATGAGCAGTTCTTC
-	TRBV11-2	few	TRBJ1-1	CASSYFGQNTEAFF	TGTGCCAGCAGCTATTTCGGACAGAACACTGAAGCTTTCTTT
-	TRBV27	-	TRBJ2-2	CASRIHPGTGELFF	TGTGCCAGCAGGATTCATCCGGGGACCGGGGAGCTGTTTTTT
TRBD1	TRBV28	-	TRBJ2-3	CASSAEGGQSVGTDTQYF	TGTGCCAGCAGTGCCGAAGGGGGCCAGTCAGTTGGCACAGATACGCAGTATTTT
TRBD1	TRBV7-9	-	TRBJ2-7	CASSPGQGSQWEQYF	TGTGCCAGCAGCCCGGGACAGGGGTCCCAGTGGGAGCAGTACTTC
-	TRBV7-9	-	TRBJ2-5	CASSLAGGQETQYF	TGTGCCAGCAGCTTAGCGGGTGGACAAGAGACCCAGTACTTC
TRBD2	TRBV7-9	-	TRBJ2-2	CASSPLSGRGTGELFF	TGTGCCAGCAGCCCCCTTAGCGGGAGAGGTACCGGGGAGCTGTTTTTT
TRBD2	TRBV6-8	-	TRBJ2-3	CASSYIRLAGETSTDTQYF	TGTGCCAGCAGTTACATCAGACTAGCGGGGGAAACTAGCACAGATACGCAGTATTTT
-	TRBV10-3	-	TRBJ2-3	CAISGAGLQDTQYF	TGTGCCATCAGTGGGGCAGGCCTTCAAGATACGCAGTATTTT
-	TRBV13	few	TRBJ2-7	CASSPAWTYEQYF	TGTGCCAGCAGCCCTGCTTGGACCTACGAGCAGTACTTC
TRBD2	TRBV28	-	TRBJ2-3	CASSPRLAAQGTDTQYF	TGTGCCAGCAGTCCTAGACTAGCGGCCCAGGGGACAGATACGCAGTATTTT
TRBD2	TRBV7-8	-	TRBJ2-3	CASSFLAGSTDTQYF	TGTGCCAGCAGCTTCTTAGCGGGCAGCACAGATACGCAGTATTTT
TRBD1	TRBV19	once	TRBJ2-1	CASSMGTGVLKFF	TGTGCCAGTAGTATGGGAACAGGGGTCTTGAAGTTCTTC
TRBD2	TRBV5-8	-	TRBJ2-1	CASSLAWLAGVGEQFF	TGTGCCAGCAGCTTGGCTTGGCTAGCGGGAGTTGGTGAGCAGTTCTTC
-	TRBV15	-	TRBJ2-5	CATRDIGETQYF	TGTGCCACCAGGGATATTGGAGAGACCCAGTACTTC
-	TRBV13	-	TRBJ2-2	CASSILDDSDGELFF	TGTGCCAGCAGCATTCTCGACGACTCGGACGGGGAGCTGTTTTTT